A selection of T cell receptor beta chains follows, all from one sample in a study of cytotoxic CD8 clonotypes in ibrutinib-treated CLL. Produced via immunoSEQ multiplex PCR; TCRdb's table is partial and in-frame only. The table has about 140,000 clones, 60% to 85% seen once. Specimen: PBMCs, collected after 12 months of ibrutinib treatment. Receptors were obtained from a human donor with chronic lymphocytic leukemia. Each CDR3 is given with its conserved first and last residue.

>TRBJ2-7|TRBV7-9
CASSETGYYEQYF
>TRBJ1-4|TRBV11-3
CASSLGRAPSGEKLFF
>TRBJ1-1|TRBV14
CASSQLGHYPDTEAFF
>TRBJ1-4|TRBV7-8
CASSLIYRDRDEKLFF
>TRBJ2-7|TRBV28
CASSLLGGLVSYEQYF
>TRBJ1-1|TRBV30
CAWRKGAGGKAFF
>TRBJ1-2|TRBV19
CASSIQGRGYGYTF
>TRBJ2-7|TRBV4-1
CASSLFSSGQVHEQYF
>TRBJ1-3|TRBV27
CASKEMGTGNTIYF
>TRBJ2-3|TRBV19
CASSMVAASTDTQYF
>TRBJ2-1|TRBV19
CASTTSLGDQFF
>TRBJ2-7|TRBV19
CASSIGGSFYEQYF
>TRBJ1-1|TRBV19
CASSISRTNTEAFF
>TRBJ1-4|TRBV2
CASSVGQPNEKLFF
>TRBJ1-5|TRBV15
CATSRDSGSQPQHF
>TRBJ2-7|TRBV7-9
CASSLGPWDKANYEQYF
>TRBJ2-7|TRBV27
CASSTSGSYEQYF
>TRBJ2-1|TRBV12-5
CASGFGHGDNEQFF
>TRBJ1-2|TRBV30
CAWTGTRGYTF
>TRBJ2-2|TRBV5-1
CASSLAPQGGTGELFF
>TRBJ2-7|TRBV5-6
CASSREYEQYF
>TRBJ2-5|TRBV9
CASSVDGGFGETQYF
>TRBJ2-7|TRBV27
CASSTSAVPEQYF
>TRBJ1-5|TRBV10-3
CAIRPGTGGNQPQHF
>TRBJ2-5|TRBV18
CASSPPSAGGPFAETQYF
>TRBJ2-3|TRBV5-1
CASSLVDTQYF
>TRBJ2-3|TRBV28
CASSLLSGGTDTQYF
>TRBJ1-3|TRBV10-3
CAISESNLDTLGNTIYF
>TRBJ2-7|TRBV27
CASSLQGASEQYF
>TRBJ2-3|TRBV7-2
CASSLLQPGLGSDTQYF
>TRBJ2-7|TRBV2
CASSGVGWEQYF
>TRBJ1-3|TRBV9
CASSVPNKGGSGNTIYF
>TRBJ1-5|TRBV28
CASSETFLQPQHF
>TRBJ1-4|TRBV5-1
CASSQTGGNEKLFF
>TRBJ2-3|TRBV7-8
CASSQIYIQGLVHTQYF
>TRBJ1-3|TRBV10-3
CAISESGRSSGNTIYF
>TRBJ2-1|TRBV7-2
CASSLYQGTEQFF
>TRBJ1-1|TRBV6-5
CASRGQGYTEAFF
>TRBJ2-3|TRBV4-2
CASSLRTSGGFTDTQYF
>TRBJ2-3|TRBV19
CASSIQASTDTQYF
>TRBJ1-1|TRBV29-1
CSVDSLMNTEAFF
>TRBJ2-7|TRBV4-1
CASSPGGYEQYF
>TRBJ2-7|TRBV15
CATSRGIGDSTRRGQYF
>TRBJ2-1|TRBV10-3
CAISELDQQFF
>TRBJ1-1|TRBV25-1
CASSGYRGMAEAFF
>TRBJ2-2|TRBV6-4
CASSTGFGELFF
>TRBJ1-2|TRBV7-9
CASSNYDRLNYGYTF
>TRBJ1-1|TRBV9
CASSAHSQGYTEAFF
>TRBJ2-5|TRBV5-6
CASSFTPRVASETQYF
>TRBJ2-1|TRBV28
CASMRGGRSYNEQFF
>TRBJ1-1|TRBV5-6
CAREPAIGFRGLMNTEAFF
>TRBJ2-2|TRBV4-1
CASSQEPPGGGTGELFF
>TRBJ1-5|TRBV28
CASSSPGTGVQPQHF
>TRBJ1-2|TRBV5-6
CASSWGTEVYGYTF
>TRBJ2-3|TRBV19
CASSVQGALTDTQYF
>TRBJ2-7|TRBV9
CASSVGLGVYEQYF
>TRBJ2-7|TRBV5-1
CASSLAGTSGGYEQYF
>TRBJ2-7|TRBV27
CASSHPGNSYEQYF
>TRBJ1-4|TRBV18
CASSLTRVFLATNEKLFF
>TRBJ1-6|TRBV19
CASTRDRVTDYNSPLHF